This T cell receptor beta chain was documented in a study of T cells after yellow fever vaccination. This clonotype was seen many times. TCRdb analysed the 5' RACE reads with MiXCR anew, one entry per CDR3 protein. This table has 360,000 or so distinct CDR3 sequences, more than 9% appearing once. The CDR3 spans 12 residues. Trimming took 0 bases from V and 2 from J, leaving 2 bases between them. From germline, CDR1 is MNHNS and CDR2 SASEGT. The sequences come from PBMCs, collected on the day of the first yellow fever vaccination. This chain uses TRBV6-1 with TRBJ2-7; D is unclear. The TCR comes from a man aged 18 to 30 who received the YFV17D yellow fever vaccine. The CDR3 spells CASSEAAYEQYF. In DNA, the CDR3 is TGTGCCAGCAGTGAAGCCGCCTACGAGCAGTACTTC.